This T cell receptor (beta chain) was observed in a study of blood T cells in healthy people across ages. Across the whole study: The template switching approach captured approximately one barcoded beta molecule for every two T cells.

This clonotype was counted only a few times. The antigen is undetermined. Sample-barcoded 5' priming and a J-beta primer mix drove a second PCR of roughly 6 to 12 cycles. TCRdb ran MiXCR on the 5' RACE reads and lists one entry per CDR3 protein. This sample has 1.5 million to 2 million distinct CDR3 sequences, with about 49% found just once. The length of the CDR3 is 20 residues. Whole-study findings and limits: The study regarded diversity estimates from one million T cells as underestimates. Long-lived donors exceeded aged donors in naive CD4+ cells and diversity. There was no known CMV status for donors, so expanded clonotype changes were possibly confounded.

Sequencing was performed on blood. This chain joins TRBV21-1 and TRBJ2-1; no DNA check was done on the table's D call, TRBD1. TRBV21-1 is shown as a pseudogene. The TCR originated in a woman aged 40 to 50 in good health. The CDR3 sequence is CASSKGREQGAEGPYNEQFF. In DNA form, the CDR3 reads TGTGCCAGCAGCAAAGGAAGGGAACAGGGGGCTGAGGGTCCTTACAATGAGCAGTTCTTC.